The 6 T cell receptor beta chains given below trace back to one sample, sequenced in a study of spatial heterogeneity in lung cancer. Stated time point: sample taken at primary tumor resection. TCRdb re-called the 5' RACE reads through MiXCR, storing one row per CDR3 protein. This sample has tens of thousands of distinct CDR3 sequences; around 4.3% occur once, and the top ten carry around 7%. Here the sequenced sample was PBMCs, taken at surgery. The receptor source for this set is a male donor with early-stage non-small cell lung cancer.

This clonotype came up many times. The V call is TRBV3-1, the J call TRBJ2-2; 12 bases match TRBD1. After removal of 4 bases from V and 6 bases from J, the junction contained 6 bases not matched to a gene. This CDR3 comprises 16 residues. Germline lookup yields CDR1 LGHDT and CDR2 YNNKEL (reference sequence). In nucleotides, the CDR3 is TGTGCCAGCAGCCCGCGGGACAGGGGGCGCCCCGGGGAGCTGTTTTTT. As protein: CASSPRDRGRPGELFF.

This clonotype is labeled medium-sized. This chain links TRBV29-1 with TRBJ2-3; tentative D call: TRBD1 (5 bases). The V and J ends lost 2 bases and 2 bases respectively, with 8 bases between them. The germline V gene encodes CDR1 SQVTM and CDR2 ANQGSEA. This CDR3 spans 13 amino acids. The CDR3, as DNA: TGCAGCGTTGAACAGGGCTTCACAGATACGCAGTATTTT. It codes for CSVEQGFTDTQYF.

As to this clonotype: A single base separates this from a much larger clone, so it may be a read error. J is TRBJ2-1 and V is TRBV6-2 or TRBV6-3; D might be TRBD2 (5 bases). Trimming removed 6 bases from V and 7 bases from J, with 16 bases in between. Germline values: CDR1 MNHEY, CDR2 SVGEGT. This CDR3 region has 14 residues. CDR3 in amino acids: CASRNWFEGNEQFF. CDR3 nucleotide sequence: TGTGCCAGCAGAAACTGGTTTGAGGGTAATGAGCAGTTCTTC.

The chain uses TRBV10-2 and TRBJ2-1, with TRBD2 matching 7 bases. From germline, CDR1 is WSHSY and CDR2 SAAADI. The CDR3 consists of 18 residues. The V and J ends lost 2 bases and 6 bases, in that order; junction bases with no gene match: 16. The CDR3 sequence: CASSELWGERGLGNEQFF. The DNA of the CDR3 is TGCGCCAGCAGTGAGCTCTGGGGGGAGCGGGGCCTTGGCAATGAGCAGTTCTTC.

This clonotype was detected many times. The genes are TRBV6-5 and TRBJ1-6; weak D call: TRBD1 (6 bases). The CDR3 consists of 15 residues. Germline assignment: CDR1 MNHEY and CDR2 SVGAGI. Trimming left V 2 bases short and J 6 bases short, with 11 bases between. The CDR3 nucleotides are TGTGCCAGCAGTTACGGGGACATAGCTAATTCACCCCTCCACTTT. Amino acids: CASSYGDIANSPLHF.

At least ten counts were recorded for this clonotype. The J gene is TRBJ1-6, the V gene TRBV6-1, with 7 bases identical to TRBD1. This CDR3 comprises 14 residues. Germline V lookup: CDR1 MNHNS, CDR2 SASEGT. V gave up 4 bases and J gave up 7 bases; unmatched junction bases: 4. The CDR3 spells CASSAGQLNSPLHF. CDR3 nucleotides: TGTGCCAGCAGTGCGGGACAGCTAAATTCACCCCTCCACTTT.